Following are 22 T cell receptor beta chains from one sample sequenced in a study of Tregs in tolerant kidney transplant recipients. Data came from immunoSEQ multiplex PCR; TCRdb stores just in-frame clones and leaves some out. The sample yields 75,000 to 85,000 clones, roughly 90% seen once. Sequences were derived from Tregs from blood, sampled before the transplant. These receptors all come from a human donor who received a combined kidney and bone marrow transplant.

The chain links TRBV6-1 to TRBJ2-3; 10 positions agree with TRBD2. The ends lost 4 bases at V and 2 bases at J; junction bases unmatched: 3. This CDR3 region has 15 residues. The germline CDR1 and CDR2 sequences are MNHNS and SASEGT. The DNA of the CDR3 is TGTGCCAGCAGTGGGACTAGCGGTTTCACAGATACGCAGTATTTT. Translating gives CASSGTSGFTDTQYF.

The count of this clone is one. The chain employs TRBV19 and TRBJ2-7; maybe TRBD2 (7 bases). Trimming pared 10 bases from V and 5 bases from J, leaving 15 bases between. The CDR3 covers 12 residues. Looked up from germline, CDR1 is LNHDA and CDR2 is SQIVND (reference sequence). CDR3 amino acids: CAKWGGIDEQYF. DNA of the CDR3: TGTGCCAAATGGGGGGGCATCGACGAGCAGTACTTC.

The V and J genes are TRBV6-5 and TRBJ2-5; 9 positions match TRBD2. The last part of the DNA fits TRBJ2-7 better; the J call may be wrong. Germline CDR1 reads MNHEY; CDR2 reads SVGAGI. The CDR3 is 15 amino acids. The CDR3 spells CASSYSPSGAYEQYF. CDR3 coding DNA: TGTGCCAGCAGTTACTCGCCTAGCGGGGCTTACGAGCAGTACTTC.

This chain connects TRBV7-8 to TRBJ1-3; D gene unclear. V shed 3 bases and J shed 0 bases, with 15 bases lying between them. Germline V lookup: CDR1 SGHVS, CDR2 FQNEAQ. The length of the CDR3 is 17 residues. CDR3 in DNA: TGTGCCAGCAGCTTGTACGGCACCGGTTTCTCTGGAAACACCATATATTTT. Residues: CASSLYGTGFSGNTIYF.

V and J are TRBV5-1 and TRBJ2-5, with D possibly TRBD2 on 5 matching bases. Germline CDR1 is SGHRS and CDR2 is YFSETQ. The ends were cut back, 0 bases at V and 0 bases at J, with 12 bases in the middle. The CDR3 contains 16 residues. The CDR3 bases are TGCGCCAGCAGCTTGGACCCAGCGGACTACCAAGAGACCCAGTACTTC. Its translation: CASSLDPADYQETQYF. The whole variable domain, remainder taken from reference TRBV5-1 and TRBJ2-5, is KAGVTQTPRYLIKTRGQQVTLSCSPISGHRSVSWYQQTPGQGLQFLFEYFSETQRNKGNFPGRFSGRQFSNSRSEMNVSTLELGDSALYLCASSLDPADYQETQYFGPGTRLLVL.

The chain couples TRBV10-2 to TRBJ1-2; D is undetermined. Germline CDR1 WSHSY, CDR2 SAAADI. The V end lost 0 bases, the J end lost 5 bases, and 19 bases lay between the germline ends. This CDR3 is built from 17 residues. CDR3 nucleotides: TGCGCCAGCAGTGAGTCGGGGAAGGCAGGCGCTCGTTATGGCTACACCTTC. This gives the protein CASSESGKAGARYGYTF.

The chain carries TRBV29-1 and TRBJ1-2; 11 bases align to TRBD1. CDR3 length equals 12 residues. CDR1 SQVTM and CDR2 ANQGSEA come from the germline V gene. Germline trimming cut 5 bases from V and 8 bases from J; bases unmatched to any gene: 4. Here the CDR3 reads CSVRTGGGGYTF. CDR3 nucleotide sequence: TGCAGCGTTAGGACAGGGGGCGGAGGCTACACCTTC.

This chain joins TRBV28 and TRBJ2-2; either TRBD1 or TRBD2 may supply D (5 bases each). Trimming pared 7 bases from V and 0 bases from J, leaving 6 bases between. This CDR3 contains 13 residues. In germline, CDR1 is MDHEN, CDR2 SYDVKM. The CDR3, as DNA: TGTGCCAGCATGGGACCGAACACCGGGGAGCTGTTTTTT. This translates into CASMGPNTGELFF.

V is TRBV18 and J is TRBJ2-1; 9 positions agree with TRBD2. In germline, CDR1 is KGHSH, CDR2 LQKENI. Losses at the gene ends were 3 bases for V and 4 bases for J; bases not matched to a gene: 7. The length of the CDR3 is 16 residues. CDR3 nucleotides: TGTGCCAGCTCACCCATGGCTAGCGGGGAGTACAATGAGCAGTTCTTC. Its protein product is CASSPMASGEYNEQFF.

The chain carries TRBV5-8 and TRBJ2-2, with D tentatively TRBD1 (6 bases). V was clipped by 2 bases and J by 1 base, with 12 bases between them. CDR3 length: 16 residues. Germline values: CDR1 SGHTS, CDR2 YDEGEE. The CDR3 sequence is CASSFTGFWNTGELFF. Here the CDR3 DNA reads TGTGCCAGCAGCTTCACAGGGTTTTGGAACACCGGGGAGCTGTTTTTT.

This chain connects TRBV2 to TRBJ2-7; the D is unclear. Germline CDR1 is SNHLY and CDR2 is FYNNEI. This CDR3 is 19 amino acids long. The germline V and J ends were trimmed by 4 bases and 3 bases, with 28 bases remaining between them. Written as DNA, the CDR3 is TGTGCCAGCAGTGGCCCGGCGGCCCGAACCCAAAACCTTTACTACGAGCAGTACTTC. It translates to CASSGPAARTQNLYYEQYF.

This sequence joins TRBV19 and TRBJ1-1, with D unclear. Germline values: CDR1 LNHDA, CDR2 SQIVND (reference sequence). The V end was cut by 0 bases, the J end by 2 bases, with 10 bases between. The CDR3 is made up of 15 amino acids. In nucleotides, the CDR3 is TGTGCCAGTAGTATAGACACCAGTCCTAACACTGAAGCTTTCTTT. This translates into CASSIDTSPNTEAFF.

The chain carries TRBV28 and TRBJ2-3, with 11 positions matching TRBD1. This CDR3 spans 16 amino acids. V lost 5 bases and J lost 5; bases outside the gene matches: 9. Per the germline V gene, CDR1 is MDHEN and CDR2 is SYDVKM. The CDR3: CASSLQGQGARDTQYF. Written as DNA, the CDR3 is TGTGCCAGCAGTCTCCAAGGACAGGGGGCGAGAGATACGCAGTATTTT.

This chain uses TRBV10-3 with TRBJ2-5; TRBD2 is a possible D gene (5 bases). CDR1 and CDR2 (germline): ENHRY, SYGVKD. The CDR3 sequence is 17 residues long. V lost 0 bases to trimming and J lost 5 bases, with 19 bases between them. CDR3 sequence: CAISESSASPEAETQYF. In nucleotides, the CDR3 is TGTGCCATCAGTGAGTCGTCTGCTAGCCCCGAGGCGGAGACCCAGTACTTC.

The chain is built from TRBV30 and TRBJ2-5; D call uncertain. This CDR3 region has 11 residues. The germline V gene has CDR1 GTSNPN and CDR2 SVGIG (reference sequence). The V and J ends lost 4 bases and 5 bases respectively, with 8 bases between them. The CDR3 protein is CAWTASETQYF. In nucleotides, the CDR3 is TGTGCCTGGACGGCTTCTGAGACCCAGTACTTC.

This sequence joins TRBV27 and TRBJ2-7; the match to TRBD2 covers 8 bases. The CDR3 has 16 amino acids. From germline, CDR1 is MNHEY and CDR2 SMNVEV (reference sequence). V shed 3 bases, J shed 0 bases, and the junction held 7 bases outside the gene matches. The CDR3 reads CASSFTSGTVSYEQYF. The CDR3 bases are TGTGCCAGCAGTTTCACTAGCGGAACCGTCTCCTACGAGCAGTACTTC.

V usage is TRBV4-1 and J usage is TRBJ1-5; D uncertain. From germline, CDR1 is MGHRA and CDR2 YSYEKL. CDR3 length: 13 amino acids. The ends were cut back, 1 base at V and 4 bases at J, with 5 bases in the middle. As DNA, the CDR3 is TGCGCCAGCAGCCAAGTCGTTAATCAGCCCCAGCATTTT. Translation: CASSQVVNQPQHF.

DNA of the CDR3: TGTGCCAGCAGACCCGGACAGCCCAACACTGAAGCTTTCTTT. Translating gives CASRPGQPNTEAFF. The chain couples TRBV28 to TRBJ1-1, with a possible D match to TRBD1 (6 bases). The length of the CDR3 is 14 residues. The V gene lost 6 bases and the J gene lost 2 bases, with 13 bases spanning the gap. From germline, CDR1 is MDHEN and CDR2 SYDVKM.

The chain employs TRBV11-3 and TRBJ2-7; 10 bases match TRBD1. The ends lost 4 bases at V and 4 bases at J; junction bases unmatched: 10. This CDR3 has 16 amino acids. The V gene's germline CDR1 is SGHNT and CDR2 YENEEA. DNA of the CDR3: TGTGCCAGCAGCTCCCACCCGGGACAGGGGACTTACGAGCAGTACTTC. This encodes CASSSHPGQGTYEQYF.

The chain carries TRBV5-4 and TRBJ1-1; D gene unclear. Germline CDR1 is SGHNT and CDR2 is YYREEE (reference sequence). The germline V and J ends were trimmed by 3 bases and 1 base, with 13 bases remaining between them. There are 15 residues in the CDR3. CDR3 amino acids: CASSSSTVGNTEAFF. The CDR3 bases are TGTGCCAGCAGCTCTTCGACGGTGGGGAACACTGAAGCTTTCTTT.

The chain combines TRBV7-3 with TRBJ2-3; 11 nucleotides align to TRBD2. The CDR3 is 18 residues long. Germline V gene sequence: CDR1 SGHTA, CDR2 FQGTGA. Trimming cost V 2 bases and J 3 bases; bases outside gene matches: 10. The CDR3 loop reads CASSLGRSSGRVTDTQYF. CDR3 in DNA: TGTGCCAGCAGCTTAGGGCGGAGTAGCGGGAGGGTGACAGATACGCAGTATTTT.

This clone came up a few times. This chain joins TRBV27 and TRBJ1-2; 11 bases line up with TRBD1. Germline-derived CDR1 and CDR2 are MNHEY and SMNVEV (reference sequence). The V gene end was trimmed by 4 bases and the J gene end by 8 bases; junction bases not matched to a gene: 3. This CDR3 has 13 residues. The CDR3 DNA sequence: TGTGCCAGCAGTTATCGGGACAGGGGGGGCTACACCTTC. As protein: CASSYRDRGGYTF.